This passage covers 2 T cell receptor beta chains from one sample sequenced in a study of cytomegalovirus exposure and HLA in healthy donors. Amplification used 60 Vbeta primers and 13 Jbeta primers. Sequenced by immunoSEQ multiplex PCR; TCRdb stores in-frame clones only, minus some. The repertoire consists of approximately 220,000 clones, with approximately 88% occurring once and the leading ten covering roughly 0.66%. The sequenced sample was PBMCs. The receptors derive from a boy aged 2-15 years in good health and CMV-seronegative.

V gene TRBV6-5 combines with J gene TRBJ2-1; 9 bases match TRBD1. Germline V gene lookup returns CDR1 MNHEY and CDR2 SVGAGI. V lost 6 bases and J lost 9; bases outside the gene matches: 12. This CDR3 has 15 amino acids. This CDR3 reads CASRYRDRAFGEQFF. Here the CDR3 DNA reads TGTGCCAGCAGATACCGGGACAGGGCGTTTGGTGAGCAGTTCTTC.

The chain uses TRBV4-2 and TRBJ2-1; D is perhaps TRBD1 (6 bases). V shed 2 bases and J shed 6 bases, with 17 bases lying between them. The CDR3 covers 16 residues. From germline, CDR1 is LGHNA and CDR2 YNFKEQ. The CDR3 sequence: CASSQTGTQGGNEQFF. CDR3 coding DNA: TGTGCCAGCAGCCAAACCGGGACCCAAGGGGGCAATGAGCAGTTCTTC.